This note documents a single T cell receptor beta chain sequence. Its antigen is not known. Germline V gene sequence: CDR1 SGDLS, CDR2 YYNGEE. V was cut by 7 bases and J by 3 bases, with 14 bases left in between. CDR3 length: 13 amino acids. The sample originates from a study of T cells in Graves' hyperthyroidism and ophthalmopathy. Study results and limitations: Before onset, by a median of approximately 6.8 months, the model predicted ophthalmopathy.

The CDR3 regions of TCR beta were amplified from RNA transcripts. With the HTBI primer set, the TCR CDR3 went through a first round of RT-PCR. TCRdb processed the multiplex PCR reads anew with MiXCR; each CDR3 protein has one entry. The sample consists of hundreds of thousands of distinct CDR3 sequences, roughly 50% of them appearing once. A patient was excluded if there was uncontrolled infection, other autoimmune disease, pregnancy or lactation. The receptor comes from a woman between 18 and 29 years old with Graves' hyperthyroidism. The chain carries TRBV9 and TRBJ2-7; D could derive from TRBD1 or TRBD2 (5 bases each). The sample consisted of peripheral blood or thyroid tissue (not recorded which). Here the CDR3 DNA reads TGTGCCAGCCGGGACCCCCGGGTCTACGAGCAGTACTTC. Encoded protein: CASRDPRVYEQYF.